This TCR beta chain was sequenced in a study of cytomegalovirus exposure and HLA in healthy donors. The PCR ran on 60 Vbeta and 13 Jbeta primers. Sequencing was performed with immunoSEQ multiplex PCR; in TCRdb, only in-frame clones are kept and a portion is missing. The table has around 170,000 clones, 82% seen once. In the case of this clone: The antigen is undetermined.

Germline values: CDR1 SSHAT, CDR2 FNYEAQ (reference sequence). This CDR3 has 14 residues. After removal of 1 base from V and 8 bases from J, the junction contained 4 bases not matched to a gene. General study results and limits: Reportedly, fewer N-insertions than the 666-donor mean appeared in an Asian-associated ancestry cluster in a later analysis.

The V and J genes are TRBV7-7 and TRBJ2-1, with TRBD1 identical over 8 bases. The sequencing input was PBMCs. The receptor was isolated from a woman aged 18-29 years in good health and CMV-seronegative. CDR3 in amino acids: CASSLGRGQYEQFF. DNA of the CDR3: TGTGCCAGCAGCTTAGGCAGGGGGCAATATGAGCAGTTCTTC.